This note documents a single TCR beta chain sequence. These data come from a study of shared clonotypes between healthy human individuals. Measured with immunoSEQ multiplex PCR; TCRdb has only the in-frame clones, and not every one. The repertoire consists of some 2,100,000 clones, with nearly 97% occurring once and the leading ten covering about 0.13%. With 1 base removed from V and 5 bases from J, the gap between germline ends came to 12 bases. The CDR3 is 14 amino acids. In germline, CDR1 is SGHTS, CDR2 YDEGEE. This receptor was obtained from a man aged 18 to 29 in good health. The sample taken for sequencing was naive CD4+ T cells sorted from blood. The subset was: CD45RA+ positively selected. The rearrangement links TRBV5-8 to TRBJ1-1; TRBD1 is a possible D gene (6 bases). CDR3 sequence reads: CASSLLRGLTEAFF. CDR3 bases: TGTGCCAGCAGCTTGCTTCGGGGGCTTACTGAAGCTTTCTTT.